The present T cell receptor (beta chain) was sequenced within a study of cytomegalovirus exposure and HLA in healthy donors. Primers for the PCR totalled 60 Vbeta and 13 Jbeta. Measured with immunoSEQ multiplex PCR; TCRdb has only the in-frame clones, and not every one. The sample shows roughly 150,000 clones, roughly 88% of them seen only once. This clone was seen just once. CDR3 size: 13 residues. J lost 10 bases, V lost 6 bases, and 9 bases had no gene match. Germline CDR1 reads ENHRY; CDR2 reads SYGVKD. Sequencing was performed on PBMCs. The origin of this receptor is a boy between 2 and 10 years old in good health and CMV-seronegative. The chain employs TRBV10-3 and TRBJ2-1; 7 positions agree with TRBD2. The DNA of the CDR3 is TGTGCCATCAGCTCTTTCGGGCGGGAGGAGCAGTTCTTC. Amino acid sequence: CAISSFGREEQFF.